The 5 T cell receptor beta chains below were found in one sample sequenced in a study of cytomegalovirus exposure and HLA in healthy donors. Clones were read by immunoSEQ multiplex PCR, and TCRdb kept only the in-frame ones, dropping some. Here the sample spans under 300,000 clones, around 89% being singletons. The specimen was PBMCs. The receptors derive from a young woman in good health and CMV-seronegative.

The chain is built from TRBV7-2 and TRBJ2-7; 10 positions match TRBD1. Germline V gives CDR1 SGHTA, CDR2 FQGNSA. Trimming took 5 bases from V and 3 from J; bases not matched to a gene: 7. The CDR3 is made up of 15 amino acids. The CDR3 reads CASSRQGAISYEQYF. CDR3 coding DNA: TGTGCCAGCAGCCGACAGGGGGCGATCAGCTACGAGCAGTACTTC.

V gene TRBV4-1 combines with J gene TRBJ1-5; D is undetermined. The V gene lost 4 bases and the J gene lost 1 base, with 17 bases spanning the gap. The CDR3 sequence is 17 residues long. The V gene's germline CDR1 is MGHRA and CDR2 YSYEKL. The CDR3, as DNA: TGCGCCAGCAGCCCACTTCCGGGAGTTCAGAGCAATCAGCCCCAGCATTTT. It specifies CASSPLPGVQSNQPQHF.

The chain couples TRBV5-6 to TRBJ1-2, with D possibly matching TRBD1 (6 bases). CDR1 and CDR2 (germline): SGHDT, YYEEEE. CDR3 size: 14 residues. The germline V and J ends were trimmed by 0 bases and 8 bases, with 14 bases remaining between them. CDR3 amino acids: CASSLVGTGKGYTF. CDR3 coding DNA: TGTGCCAGCAGCTTGGTTGGTACAGGGAAAGGCTACACCTTC.

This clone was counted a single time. The CDR3 nucleotides read TGCGCCAGCAGCCAAGCCTACCGGGATTATAGCAATCAGCCCCAGCATTTT. This gives the protein CASSQAYRDYSNQPQHF. The chain joins TRBV4-1 to TRBJ1-5; D is undetermined. There are 17 residues in the CDR3. Germline assignment: CDR1 MGHRA and CDR2 YSYEKL. V lost 1 base and J lost 0, with 13 bases in between.

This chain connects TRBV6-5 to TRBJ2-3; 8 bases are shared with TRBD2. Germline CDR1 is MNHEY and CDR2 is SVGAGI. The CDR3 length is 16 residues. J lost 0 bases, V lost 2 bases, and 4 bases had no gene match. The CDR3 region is CASSYGTRGSTDTQYF. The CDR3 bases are TGTGCCAGCAGTTACGGGACTAGAGGGAGCACAGATACGCAGTATTTT.